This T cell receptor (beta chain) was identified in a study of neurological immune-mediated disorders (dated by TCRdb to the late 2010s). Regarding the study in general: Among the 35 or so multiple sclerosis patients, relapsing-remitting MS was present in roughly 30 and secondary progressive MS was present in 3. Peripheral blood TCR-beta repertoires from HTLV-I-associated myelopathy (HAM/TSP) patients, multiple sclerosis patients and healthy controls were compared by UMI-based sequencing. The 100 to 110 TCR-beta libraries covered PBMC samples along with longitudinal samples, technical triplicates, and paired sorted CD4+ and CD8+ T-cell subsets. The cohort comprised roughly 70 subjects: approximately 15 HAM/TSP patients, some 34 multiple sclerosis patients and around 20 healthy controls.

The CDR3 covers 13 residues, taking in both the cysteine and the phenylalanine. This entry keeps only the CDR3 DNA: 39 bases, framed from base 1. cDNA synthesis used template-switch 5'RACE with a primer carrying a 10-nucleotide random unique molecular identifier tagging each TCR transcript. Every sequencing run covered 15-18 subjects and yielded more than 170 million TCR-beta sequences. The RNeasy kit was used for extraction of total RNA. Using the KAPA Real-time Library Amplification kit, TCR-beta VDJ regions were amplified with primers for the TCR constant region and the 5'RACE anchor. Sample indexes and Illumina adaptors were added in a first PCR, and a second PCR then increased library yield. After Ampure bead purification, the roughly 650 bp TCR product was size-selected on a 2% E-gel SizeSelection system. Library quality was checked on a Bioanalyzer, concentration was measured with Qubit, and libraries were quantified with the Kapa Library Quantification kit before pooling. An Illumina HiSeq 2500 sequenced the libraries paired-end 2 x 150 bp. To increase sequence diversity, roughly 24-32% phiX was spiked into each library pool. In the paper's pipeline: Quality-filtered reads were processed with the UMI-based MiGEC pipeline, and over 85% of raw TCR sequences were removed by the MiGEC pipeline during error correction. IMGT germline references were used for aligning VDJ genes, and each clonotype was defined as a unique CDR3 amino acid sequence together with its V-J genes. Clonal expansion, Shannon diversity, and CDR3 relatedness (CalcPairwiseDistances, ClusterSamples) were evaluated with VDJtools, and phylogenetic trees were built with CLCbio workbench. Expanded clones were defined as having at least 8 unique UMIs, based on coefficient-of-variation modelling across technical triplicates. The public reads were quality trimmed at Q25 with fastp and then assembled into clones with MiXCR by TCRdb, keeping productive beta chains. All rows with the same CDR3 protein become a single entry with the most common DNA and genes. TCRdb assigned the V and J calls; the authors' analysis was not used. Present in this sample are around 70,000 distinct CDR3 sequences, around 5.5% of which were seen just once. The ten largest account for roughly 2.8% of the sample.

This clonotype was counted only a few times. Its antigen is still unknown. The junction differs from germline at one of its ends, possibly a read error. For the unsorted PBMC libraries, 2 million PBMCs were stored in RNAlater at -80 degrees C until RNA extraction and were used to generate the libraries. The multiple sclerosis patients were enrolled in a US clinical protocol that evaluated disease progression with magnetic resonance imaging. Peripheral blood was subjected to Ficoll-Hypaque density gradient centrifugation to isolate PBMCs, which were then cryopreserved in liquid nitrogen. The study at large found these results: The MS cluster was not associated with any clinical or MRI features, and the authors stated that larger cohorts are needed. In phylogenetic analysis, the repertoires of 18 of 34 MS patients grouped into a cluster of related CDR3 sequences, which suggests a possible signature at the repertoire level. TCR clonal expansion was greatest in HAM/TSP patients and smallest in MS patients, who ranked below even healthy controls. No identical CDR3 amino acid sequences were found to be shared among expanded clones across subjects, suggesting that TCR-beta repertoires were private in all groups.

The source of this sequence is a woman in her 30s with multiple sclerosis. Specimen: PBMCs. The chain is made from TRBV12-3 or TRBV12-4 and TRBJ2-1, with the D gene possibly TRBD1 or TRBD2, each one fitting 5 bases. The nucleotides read TGTGCCAGCAGTTTAGACGGGGAGCGGCGACAGTTCTTT. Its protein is CASSLDGERRQFF.